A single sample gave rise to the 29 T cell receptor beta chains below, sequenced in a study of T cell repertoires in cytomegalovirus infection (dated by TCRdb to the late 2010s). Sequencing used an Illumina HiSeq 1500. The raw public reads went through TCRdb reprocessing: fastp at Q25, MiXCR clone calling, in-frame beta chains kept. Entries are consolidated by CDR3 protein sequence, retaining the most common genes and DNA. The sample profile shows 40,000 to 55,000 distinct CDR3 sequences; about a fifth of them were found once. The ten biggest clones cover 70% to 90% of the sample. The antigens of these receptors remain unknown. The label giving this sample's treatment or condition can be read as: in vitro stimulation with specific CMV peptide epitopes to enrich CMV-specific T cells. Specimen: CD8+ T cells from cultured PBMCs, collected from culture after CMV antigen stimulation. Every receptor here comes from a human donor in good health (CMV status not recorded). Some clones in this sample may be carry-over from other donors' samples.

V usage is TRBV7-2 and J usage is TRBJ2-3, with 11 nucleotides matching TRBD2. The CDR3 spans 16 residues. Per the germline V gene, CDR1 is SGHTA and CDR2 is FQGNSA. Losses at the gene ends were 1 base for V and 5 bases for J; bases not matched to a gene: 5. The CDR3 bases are TGTGCCAGCAGCTTAGGCTCTAGCGGGAGGAAAGATACGCAGTATTTT. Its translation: CASSLGSSGRKDTQYF.

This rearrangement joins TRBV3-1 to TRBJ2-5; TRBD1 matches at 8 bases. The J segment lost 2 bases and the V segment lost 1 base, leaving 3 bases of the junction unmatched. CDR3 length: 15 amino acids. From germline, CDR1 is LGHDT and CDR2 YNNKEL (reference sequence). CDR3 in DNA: TGTGCCAGCAGCCAAGGTCGGACAGGGCAAGAGACCCAGTACTTC. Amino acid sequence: CASSQGRTGQETQYF.

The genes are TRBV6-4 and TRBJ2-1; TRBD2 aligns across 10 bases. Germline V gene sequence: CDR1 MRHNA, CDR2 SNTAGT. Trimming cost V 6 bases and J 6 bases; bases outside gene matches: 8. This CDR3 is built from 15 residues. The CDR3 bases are TGTGCCAGCAGACCCCTAGCGGGGGCCATCAATGAGCAGTTCTTC. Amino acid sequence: CASRPLAGAINEQFF.

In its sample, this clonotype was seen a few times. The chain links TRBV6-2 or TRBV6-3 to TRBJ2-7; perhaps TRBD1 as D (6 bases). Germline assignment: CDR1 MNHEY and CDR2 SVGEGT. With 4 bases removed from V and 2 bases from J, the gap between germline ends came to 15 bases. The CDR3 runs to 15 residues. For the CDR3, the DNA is TGTGCCAGCAGTTCCGGACTTGGGGGCGCCTACGAGCAGTACTTC. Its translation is CASSSGLGGAYEQYF.

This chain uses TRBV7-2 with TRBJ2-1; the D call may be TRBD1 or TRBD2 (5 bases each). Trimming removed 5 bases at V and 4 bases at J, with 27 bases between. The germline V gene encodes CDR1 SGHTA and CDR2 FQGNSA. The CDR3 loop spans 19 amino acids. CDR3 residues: CASSNPGTRSALTYNEQFF. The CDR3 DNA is TGTGCCAGCAGCAACCCTGGGACCCGTAGTGCTCTCACTTACAATGAGCAGTTCTTC.

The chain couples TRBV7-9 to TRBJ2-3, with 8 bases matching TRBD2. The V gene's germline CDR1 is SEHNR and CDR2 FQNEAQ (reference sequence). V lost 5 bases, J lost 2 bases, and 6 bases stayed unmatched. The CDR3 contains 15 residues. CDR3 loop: CASSPGLAATDTQYF. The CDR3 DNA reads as TGTGCCAGCAGCCCTGGACTAGCTGCCACAGATACGCAGTATTTT.

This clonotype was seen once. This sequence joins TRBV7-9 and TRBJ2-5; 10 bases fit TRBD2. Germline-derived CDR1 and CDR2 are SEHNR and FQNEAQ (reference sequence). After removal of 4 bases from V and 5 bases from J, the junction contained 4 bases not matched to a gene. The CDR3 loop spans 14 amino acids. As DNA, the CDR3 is TGTGCCAGCAGCTCAAATAGCGGGAGGGAGACCCAGTACTTC. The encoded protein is CASSSNSGRETQYF.

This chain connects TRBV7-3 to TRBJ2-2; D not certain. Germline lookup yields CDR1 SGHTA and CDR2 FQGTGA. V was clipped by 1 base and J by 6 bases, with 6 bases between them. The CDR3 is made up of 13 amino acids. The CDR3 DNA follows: TGTGCCAGCAGCTTAAGGCCCCCCGGGGAGCTGTTTTTT. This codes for CASSLRPPGELFF.

DNA of the CDR3: TGTGCCAGCAGCTTAGCGATCGGGGTGCTAAATGAGCAGTTCTTC. It translates to CASSLAIGVLNEQFF. V usage is TRBV7-2 and J usage is TRBJ2-1; TRBD2 might be the D (5 bases). The CDR3 is 15 residues long. Germline assignment: CDR1 SGHTA and CDR2 FQGNSA. The V and J ends lost 0 bases and 7 bases respectively, with 13 bases between them.

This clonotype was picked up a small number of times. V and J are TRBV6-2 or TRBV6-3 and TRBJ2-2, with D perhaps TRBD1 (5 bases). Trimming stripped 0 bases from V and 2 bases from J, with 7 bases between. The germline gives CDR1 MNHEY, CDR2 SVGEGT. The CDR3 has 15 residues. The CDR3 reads CASSYSGANTGELFF. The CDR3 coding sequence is TGTGCCAGCAGTTACTCAGGGGCAAACACCGGGGAGCTGTTTTTT.

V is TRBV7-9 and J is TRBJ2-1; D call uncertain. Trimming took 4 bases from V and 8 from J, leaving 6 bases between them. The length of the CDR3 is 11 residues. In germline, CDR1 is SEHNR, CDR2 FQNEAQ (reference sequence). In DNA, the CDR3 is TGTGCCAGCAGCTCCAGCTATGAGCAGTTCTTC. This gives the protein CASSSSYEQFF. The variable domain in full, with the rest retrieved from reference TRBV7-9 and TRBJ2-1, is DTGVSQNPRHKITKRGQNVTFRCDPISEHNRLYWYRQTLGQGPEFLTYFQNEAQLEKSRLLSDRFSAERPKGSFSTLEIQRTEQGDSAMYLCASSSSYEQFFGPGTRLTVL.

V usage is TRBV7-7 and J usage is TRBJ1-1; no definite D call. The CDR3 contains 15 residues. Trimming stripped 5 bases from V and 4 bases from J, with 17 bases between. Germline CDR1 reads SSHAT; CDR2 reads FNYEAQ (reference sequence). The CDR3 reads CASSQPQPGRTEAFF. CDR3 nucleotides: TGTGCCAGCAGCCAGCCCCAGCCTGGGCGCACTGAAGCTTTCTTT.

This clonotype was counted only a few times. CDR3 protein: CASSQGVTEAFF. In DNA form, the CDR3 reads TGCGCCAGCAGCCAGGGGGTTACTGAAGCTTTCTTT. This chain links TRBV10-1 with TRBJ1-1, with 7 bases that match TRBD1. With V trimmed by 6 bases and J by 5 bases, 3 bases remained unmatched. This CDR3 has 12 amino acids. Germline CDR1 and CDR2: WNHNN and SYGVQD (reference sequence).

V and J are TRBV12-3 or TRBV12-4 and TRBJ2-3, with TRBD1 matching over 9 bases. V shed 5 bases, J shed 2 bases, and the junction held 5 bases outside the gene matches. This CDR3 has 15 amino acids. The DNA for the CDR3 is TGTGCCAGCAGTGCCGGGACAGGGATCACAGATACGCAGTATTTT. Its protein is CASSAGTGITDTQYF.

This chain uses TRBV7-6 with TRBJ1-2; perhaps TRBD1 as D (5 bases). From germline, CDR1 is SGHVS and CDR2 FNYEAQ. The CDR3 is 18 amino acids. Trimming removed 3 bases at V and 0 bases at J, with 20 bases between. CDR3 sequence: CASSFYSPGNKANYGYTF. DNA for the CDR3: TGTGCCAGCAGCTTTTATTCCCCAGGGAACAAAGCTAACTATGGCTACACCTTC.

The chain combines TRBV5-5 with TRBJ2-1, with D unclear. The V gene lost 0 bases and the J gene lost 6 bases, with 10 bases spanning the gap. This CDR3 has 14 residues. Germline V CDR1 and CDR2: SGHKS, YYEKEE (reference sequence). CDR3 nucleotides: TGTGCCAGCAGCTTGGGGCAGGCCCCCAATGAGCAGTTCTTC. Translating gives CASSLGQAPNEQFF. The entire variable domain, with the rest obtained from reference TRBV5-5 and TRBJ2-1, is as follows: DAGVTQSPTHLIKTRGQQVTLRCSPISGHKSVSWYQQVLGQGPQFIFQYYEKEERGRGNFPDRFSARQFPNYSSELNVNALLLGDSALYLCASSLGQAPNEQFFGPGTRLTVL.

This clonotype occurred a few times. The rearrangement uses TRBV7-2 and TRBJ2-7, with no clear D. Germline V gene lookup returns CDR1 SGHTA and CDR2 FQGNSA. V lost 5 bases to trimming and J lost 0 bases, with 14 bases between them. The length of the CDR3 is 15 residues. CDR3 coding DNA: TGTGCCAGCAGCCAAGTCCCGGGCTACTCCTACGAGCAGTACTTC. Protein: CASSQVPGYSYEQYF.

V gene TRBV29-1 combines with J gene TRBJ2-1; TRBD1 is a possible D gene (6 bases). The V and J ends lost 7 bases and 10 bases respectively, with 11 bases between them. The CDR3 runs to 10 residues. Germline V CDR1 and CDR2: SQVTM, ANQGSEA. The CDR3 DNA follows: TGCAGCGCCACCGGGACAGAGCAGTTCTTC. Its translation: CSATGTEQFF.

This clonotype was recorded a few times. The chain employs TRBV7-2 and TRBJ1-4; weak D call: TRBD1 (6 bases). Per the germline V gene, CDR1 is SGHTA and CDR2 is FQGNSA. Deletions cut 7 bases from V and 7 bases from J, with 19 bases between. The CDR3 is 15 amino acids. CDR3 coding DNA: TGTGCCAGCACCCTAGGGGGGGGGCGAGGTGAAAAACTGTTTTTT. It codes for CASTLGGGRGEKLFF.

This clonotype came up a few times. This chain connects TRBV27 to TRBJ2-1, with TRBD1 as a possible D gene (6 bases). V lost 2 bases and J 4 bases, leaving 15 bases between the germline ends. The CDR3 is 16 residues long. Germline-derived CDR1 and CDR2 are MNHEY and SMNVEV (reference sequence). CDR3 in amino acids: CASSLGPGARYNEQFF. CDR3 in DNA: TGTGCCAGCAGTTTAGGTCCAGGGGCTCGTTACAATGAGCAGTTCTTC.

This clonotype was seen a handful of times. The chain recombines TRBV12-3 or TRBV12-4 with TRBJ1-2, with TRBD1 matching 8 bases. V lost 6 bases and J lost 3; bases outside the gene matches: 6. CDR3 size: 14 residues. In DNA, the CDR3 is TGTGCCAGCAGCCTAACAGGGGGACACTATGGCTACACCTTC. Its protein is CASSLTGGHYGYTF.

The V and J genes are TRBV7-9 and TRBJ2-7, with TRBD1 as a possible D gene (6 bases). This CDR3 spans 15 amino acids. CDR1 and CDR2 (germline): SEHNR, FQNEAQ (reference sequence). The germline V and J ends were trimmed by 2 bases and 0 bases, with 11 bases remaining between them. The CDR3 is CASSLSGRGSYEQYF. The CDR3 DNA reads TGTGCCAGCAGCTTATCAGGCAGGGGCTCCTACGAGCAGTACTTC.

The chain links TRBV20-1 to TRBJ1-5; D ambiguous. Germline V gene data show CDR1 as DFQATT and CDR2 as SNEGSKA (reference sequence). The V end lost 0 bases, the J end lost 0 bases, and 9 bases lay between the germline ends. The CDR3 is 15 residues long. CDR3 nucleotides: TGCAGTGCTAGAGATCGCGGAAATAGCAATCAGCCCCAGCATTTT. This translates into CSARDRGNSNQPQHF.

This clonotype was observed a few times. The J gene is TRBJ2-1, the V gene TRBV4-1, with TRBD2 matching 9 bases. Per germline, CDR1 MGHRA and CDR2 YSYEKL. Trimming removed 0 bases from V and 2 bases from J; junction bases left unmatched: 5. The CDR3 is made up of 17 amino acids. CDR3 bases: TGCGCCAGCAGCCAAGATCTTCTAGCGGGACCCTACAATGAGCAGTTCTTC. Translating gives CASSQDLLAGPYNEQFF.

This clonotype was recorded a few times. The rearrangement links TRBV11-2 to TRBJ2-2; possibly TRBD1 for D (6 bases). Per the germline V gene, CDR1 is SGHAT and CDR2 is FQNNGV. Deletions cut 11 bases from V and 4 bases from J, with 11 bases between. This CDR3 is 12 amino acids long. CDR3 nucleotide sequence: TGTGCCGTACAGGGATCCACCGGGGAGCTGTTTTTT. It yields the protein CAVQGSTGELFF.

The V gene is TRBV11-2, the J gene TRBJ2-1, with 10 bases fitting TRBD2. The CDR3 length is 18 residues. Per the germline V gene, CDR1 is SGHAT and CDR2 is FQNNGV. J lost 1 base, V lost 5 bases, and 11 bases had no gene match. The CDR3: CASSVALAGKTSYNEQFF. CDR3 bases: TGTGCCAGCAGCGTGGCACTAGCGGGGAAAACGTCCTACAATGAGCAGTTCTTC.

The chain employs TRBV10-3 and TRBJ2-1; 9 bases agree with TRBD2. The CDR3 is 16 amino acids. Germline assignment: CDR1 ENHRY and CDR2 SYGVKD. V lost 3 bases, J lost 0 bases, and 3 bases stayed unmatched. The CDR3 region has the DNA TGTGCCATCAGTGAACTAGCGGGCGACTCCTACAATGAGCAGTTCTTC. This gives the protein CAISELAGDSYNEQFF.

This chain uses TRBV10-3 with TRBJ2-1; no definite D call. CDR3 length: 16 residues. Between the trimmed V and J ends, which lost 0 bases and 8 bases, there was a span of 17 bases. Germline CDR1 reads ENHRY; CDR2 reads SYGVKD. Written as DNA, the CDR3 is TGTGCCATCAGTGAGTCGATCAGCCCCCCGATGGATGAGCAGTTCTTC. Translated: CAISESISPPMDEQFF.

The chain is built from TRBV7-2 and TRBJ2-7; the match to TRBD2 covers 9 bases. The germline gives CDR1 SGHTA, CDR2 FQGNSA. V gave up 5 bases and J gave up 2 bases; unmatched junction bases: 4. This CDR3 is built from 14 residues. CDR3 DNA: TGTGCCAGCAGCCCCGTAGCGGGAGCCTACGAGCAGTACTTC. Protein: CASSPVAGAYEQYF.